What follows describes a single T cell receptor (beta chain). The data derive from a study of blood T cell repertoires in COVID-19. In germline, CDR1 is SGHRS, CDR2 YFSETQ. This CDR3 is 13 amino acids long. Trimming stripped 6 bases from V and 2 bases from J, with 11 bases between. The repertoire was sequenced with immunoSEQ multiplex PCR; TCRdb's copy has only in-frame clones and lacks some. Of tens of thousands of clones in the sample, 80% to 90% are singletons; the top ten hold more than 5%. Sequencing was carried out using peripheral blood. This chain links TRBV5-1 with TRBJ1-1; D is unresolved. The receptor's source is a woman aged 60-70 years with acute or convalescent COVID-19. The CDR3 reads CASIKEPNTEAFF. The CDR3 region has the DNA TGCGCCAGCATCAAAGAGCCTAACACTGAAGCTTTCTTT.